This TCR beta chain is drawn from a study of T cells in Graves' hyperthyroidism and ophthalmopathy (dated by TCRdb to between 2018 and 2021). A note on the overall study: Peripheral blood was sampled at the time of initial diagnosis, prior to any treatment. The study also compared thyroid tissue and blood T-cell repertoires from several Graves' hyperthyroidism patients. TCR V-J signatures able to tell the groups apart were searched for in a discovery cohort of around 95 patients, of whom 43 had Graves' ophthalmopathy and around 57 had stable Graves' hyperthyroidism. The 100 or so discovery patients were divided at random into training and test sets in a 7:3 ratio. After sampling, hyperthyroidism patients received methimazole starting at 30 mg daily, and ophthalmopathy patients received high-dose intravenous methylprednisolone. According to the paper, TCR Vbeta CDR3 sequencing was carried out on about 140 peripheral blood samples, which came from 40 to 45 ophthalmopathy, under 85 hyperthyroidism and approximately 17 progressor patients. Prospective prediction of ophthalmopathy was tested in an independent validation cohort of about 19 hyperthyroidism patients and some 17 patients who later progressed to ophthalmopathy.

At the junction V is shortened by 10 bases and J by 3 bases; bases outside the gene matches: 6. Including the terminal cysteine and phenylalanine, the CDR3 comprises 12 residues. The only DNA kept is the CDR3, 36 bases in frame from the first base. Looking up the germline V gene yields CDR1 SNHLY and CDR2 FYNNEI. TCR beta CDR3 regions were amplified from RNA transcripts. For the first round of RT-PCR on the TCR CDR3, the HTBI primer set was used together with the Qiagen OneStep RT-PCR kit. Libraries were constructed in a second round of multiplex PCR, after which size selection and purification were carried out. Paired-end sequencing of the libraries was performed with 100 bp reads on an Illumina HiSeq2000. For the original study's pipeline: SOAPnuke was used to process the raw data, removing reads that contained adapters or uncalled bases, had a mean Phred below 15, or lacked an exact match to the constant primer or identifier. High-quality paired reads were merged using COPE v1.2.5, and each unique nucleotide sequence was defined as a clonotype. Clonotypes were aligned to IMGT TRBV, TRBD and TRBJ reference segments using MiTCR v1.1. The analysis was restricted to V-J combinations with a frequency above 0.0001, which together covered about 99% of the repertoires. A TCS score was defined as the ratio of F50 (clonal expansion) to E x V (chaos), with BLOSUM62-based TCRdist applied between CDR3 peptides within each V-J. Welch's t-statistics and random forest reduced around 550 V-J features to roughly 13, which were used in a naive Bayes classifier (R e1071). The raw public reads went through TCRdb reprocessing: fastp at Q25, MiXCR clone calling, in-frame beta chains kept. Identical CDR3 proteins give one entry, which carries the most common genes and DNA. What appears here as the V and J calls and clone size reflects TCRdb's work, not the paper's. The sample table holds 300,000 to 450,000 distinct CDR3 sequences, of which roughly 15% were seen once. The top ten clonotypes cover about 18% of the sample.

This clonotype occurred many times. There is no known antigen for this receptor. Qualities for individual bases were not recorded, and no much larger clone is one base off. Points the paper makes about the study in general: In cross-validation, a model built on a 13 V-J signature told ophthalmopathy apart from stable hyperthyroidism with roughly 87% sensitivity and around 81% specificity, and in testing the same model reached 80%/75%. Most expanded thyroid clonotypes (frequency above 0.001) were also detected in blood, a finding suggesting that blood repertoires may reflect thyroid immune responses. Sample size was not statistically predetermined, and investigators were not blinded to group allocation. In validation, the model predicted progression to ophthalmopathy a median of roughly 6.1 months before onset, with about 67% sensitivity and almost 75% specificity.

In the ophthalmopathy patients, disease was moderately to severely active, with a Clinical Activity Score of 3 or more, a NOSPECS grade of 4 or more, and a duration of less than 3 months. Patients with uncontrolled infections, other autoimmune diseases, pregnancy or lactation were excluded. Clinical symptoms, serum thyroxine and TRAb, thyroid ultrasound, and orbital computed tomography formed the basis for the diagnoses. PBMCs were isolated from about 9 ml of fresh peripheral blood by Ficoll-Paque density gradient centrifugation. Total RNA was extracted using Trizol reagent, and RNA quality was assessed on an Agilent 2100 Bioanalyzer.

Input material: blood. The chain is made from TRBV2 and TRBJ2-7, with TRBD1 matching 7 junction bases. The sequence was obtained from a woman in her twenties or thirties with Graves' ophthalmopathy. The CDR3 amino acid sequence is: CATQGQRYEQYF. At the DNA level, the sequence is TGTGCCACCCAGGGACAGCGCTACGAGCAGTACTTC. The entire variable domain, with the stretches around the CDR3 drawn from the reference TRBV2 and TRBJ2-7 proteins, is EPEVTQTPSHQVTQMGQEVILRCVPISNHLYFYWYRQILGQKVEFLVSFYNNEISEKSEIFDDQFSVERPDGSNFTLKIRSTKLEDSAMYFCATQGQRYEQYFGPGTRLTVT.